A selection of T cell receptor beta chains follows, all from one sample in a study of shared T cell receptors in the human thymus. Assay: immunoSEQ multiplex PCR; the TCRdb copy retains only in-frame clones and omits some. Seen here are 450,000 to 650,000 clones, around 78% observed once, and the top ten hold 0.013%. The same data also went into a second study, on human thymus T cells.

Input material: thymocytes. The receptors stem from a boy in the first two years of life with a congenital heart defect. Both conserved end residues are part of each CDR3. Fields, in order: CDR3 DNA, CDR3 protein, clone size, D gene, V gene, J gene. A D gene is named only where the DNA matches it firmly. Clone size is shown for a subset of rows, as once, few, many or a class of expanded clone.

cdr3_nt: TGTGCCAGTAGTACACCTAGCGGGAGGGCGACCTACGAGCAGTACTTC; cdr3_aa: CASSTPSGRATYEQYF; clone_size: once; d_call: TRBD2; v_call: TRBV19; j_call: TRBJ2-7
cdr3_nt: TGTGCCAGCAGTTTGTGGACAGGGGGGACCGGGGAGCTGTTTTTT; cdr3_aa: CASSLWTGGTGELFF; clone_size: NA; d_call: TRBD1; v_call: TRBV27; j_call: TRBJ2-2
cdr3_nt: TGTGCCAGCAGTCCCCCCGGGACAGGGGAGGAAAAACTGTTTTTT; cdr3_aa: CASSPPGTGEEKLFF; clone_size: NA; d_call: TRBD1; v_call: TRBV27; j_call: TRBJ1-4
cdr3_nt: TGCAGCACCATGGGGGGGGCGTACGAGCAGTACTTC; cdr3_aa: CSTMGGAYEQYF; clone_size: NA; d_call: NA; v_call: TRBV29-1; j_call: TRBJ2-7
cdr3_nt: TGCGCCAGCAGCCACCGGTCGGGACTAGCGGGAGGACCCTACTACAATGAGCAGTTCTTC; cdr3_aa: CASSHRSGLAGGPYYNEQFF; clone_size: NA; d_call: TRBD2; v_call: TRBV4-3; j_call: TRBJ2-1
cdr3_nt: TGTGCCAGCAGTCCCGCAACTAACTCTTATTGGCTTAATGGCTACACCTTC; cdr3_aa: CASSPATNSYWLNGYTF; clone_size: NA; d_call: NA; v_call: TRBV27; j_call: TRBJ1-2
cdr3_nt: TGTGCCAGCAGTAGCGGGACAGGGATTTCCTACGAGCAGTACTTC; cdr3_aa: CASSSGTGISYEQYF; clone_size: NA; d_call: TRBD1; v_call: TRBV27; j_call: TRBJ2-7
cdr3_nt: TGTGCCAGCAGCTACTACAGGGGCTTCAGGGACATTCAGTACTTC; cdr3_aa: CASSYYRGFRDIQYF; clone_size: few; d_call: TRBD1; v_call: TRBV7-2; j_call: TRBJ2-4
cdr3_nt: TGCGCCAGCAGCCAAGATGGGCCACACGACAATGAGCAGTTCTTC; cdr3_aa: CASSQDGPHDNEQFF; clone_size: NA; d_call: NA; v_call: TRBV4-3; j_call: TRBJ2-1
cdr3_nt: TGTGCCAGCAGATCACAGGGACACCAGACCTACGAGCAGTACTTC; cdr3_aa: CASRSQGHQTYEQYF; clone_size: NA; d_call: NA; v_call: TRBV28; j_call: TRBJ2-7
cdr3_nt: TGTGCCAGCAGCCCTCCGGGGACAGGGAACACTGAAGCTTTCTTT; cdr3_aa: CASSPPGTGNTEAFF; clone_size: few; d_call: TRBD1; v_call: TRBV6-5; j_call: TRBJ1-1
cdr3_nt: TGTGCCAGCTCACGAACAGGGACGGGCAATCAGCCCCAGCATTTT; cdr3_aa: CASSRTGTGNQPQHF; clone_size: NA; d_call: NA; v_call: TRBV18; j_call: TRBJ1-5
cdr3_nt: TGTGCCAGCAGCTCCACCCGGGGGGGGGCCGCAAATGAAAAACTGTTTTTT; cdr3_aa: CASSSTRGGAANEKLFF; clone_size: few; d_call: NA; v_call: TRBV5-6; j_call: TRBJ1-4
cdr3_nt: TGCAGCGTTGAGATGGCTACGAAGGGGGCGCCCCGCGAGCAGTACTTC; cdr3_aa: CSVEMATKGAPREQYF; clone_size: NA; d_call: TRBD1; v_call: TRBV29-1; j_call: TRBJ2-7
cdr3_nt: TGCGCCAGCAGCCAAGTGGGTGCGGGACAGGGGGCTGCGGGGACCAAAAACATTCAGTACTTC; cdr3_aa: CASSQVGAGQGAAGTKNIQYF; clone_size: once; d_call: TRBD1; v_call: TRBV4-3; j_call: TRBJ2-4
cdr3_nt: TGTGCTAGTGGTCTCCTAGCGGGAGGGTACACCGGGGAGCTGTTTTTT; cdr3_aa: CASGLLAGGYTGELFF; clone_size: NA; d_call: TRBD2; v_call: TRBV12-5; j_call: TRBJ2-2
cdr3_nt: TGCGCCAGCAGCCAAGATGGGACTAGCGGGCGCACAGATACGCAGTATTTT; cdr3_aa: CASSQDGTSGRTDTQYF; clone_size: NA; d_call: TRBD2; v_call: TRBV4-1; j_call: TRBJ2-3
cdr3_nt: TGTGCCAGCAGGGAGACTCGACTAGCGGGGGACAATGAGCAGTTCTTC; cdr3_aa: CASRETRLAGDNEQFF; clone_size: NA; d_call: TRBD2; v_call: TRBV7-3; j_call: TRBJ2-1
cdr3_nt: TGTGCCAGCAGCAGTCAGGGGGCTATCGTTGTGAACACTGAAGCTTTCTTT; cdr3_aa: CASSSQGAIVVNTEAFF; clone_size: once; d_call: NA; v_call: TRBV21-1; j_call: TRBJ1-1
cdr3_nt: TGTGCCAGCAGCCCGACAGGGGGCTATGGCTACACCTTC; cdr3_aa: CASSPTGGYGYTF; clone_size: NA; d_call: TRBD1; v_call: TRBV11-2; j_call: TRBJ1-2
cdr3_nt: TGTGCCAGCAGCTTGGCCCTCCACCCCGGTGCAGATACGCAGTATTTT; cdr3_aa: CASSLALHPGADTQYF; clone_size: few; d_call: NA; v_call: TRBV5-6; j_call: TRBJ2-3